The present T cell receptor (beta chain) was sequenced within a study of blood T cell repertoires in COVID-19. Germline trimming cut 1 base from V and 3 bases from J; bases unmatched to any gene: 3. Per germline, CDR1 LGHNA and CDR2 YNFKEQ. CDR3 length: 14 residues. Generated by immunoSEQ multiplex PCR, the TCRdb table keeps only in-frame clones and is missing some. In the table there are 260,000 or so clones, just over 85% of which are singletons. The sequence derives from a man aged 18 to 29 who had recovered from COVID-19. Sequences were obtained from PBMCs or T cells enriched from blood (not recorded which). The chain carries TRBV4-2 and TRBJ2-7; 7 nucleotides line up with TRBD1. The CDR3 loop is CASSQAQGDYEQYF. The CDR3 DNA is TGTGCCAGCAGCCAAGCGCAGGGGGACTACGAGCAGTACTTC.